The 30 T cell receptor beta chains given below trace back to one sample, sequenced in a study of blood T cell repertoires in COVID-19. Method: immunoSEQ multiplex PCR; TCRdb's copy keeps in-frame clones and lacks some. The sample has 200,000 to 300,000 clones; roughly 76% are singletons. Sequenced material: peripheral blood. The receptors shown here come from a woman at least 80 years old with COVID-19, enrolled during active disease.

The V call is TRBV19, the J call TRBJ2-7; TRBD1 matches at 12 bases. Germline trimming cut 5 bases from V and 6 bases from J; bases unmatched to any gene: 5. CDR1 and CDR2 from the germline V gene are LNHDA and SQIVND (reference sequence). This CDR3 is 14 amino acids long. The CDR3 DNA sequence: TGTGCCAGTAGTGCCCGGGACAGGGGGCCCGAGCAGTACTTC. It specifies CASSARDRGPEQYF.

The V and J genes are TRBV6-5 and TRBJ1-3, with a weak D call TRBD1 (5 bases). Trimming removed 7 bases from V and 5 bases from J, with 12 bases in between. The CDR3 length is 13 residues. CDR1 and CDR2 from the germline V gene are MNHEY and SVGAGI. Written as DNA, the CDR3 is TGTGCCAGCACCCAGGGTGAACGAAACACCATATATTTT. This sequence encodes CASTQGERNTIYF.

This clone was recorded once. The chain couples TRBV7-9 to TRBJ2-1; D is perhaps TRBD2 (6 bases). V lost 2 bases to trimming and J lost 1 base, with 9 bases between them. CDR1 and CDR2 from the germline V gene are SEHNR and FQNEAQ (reference sequence). CDR3 length equals 15 residues. The CDR3 region is CASSLRGSSYNEQFF. The CDR3 region has the DNA TGTGCCAGCAGCTTACGGGGGTCTTCCTACAATGAGCAGTTCTTC. The variable domain in full, completed from reference TRBV7-9 and TRBJ2-1, reads DTGVSQNPRHKITKRGQNVTFRCDPISEHNRLYWYRQTLGQGPEFLTYFQNEAQLEKSRLLSDRFSAERPKGSFSTLEIQRTEQGDSAMYLCASSLRGSSYNEQFFGPGTRLTVL.

The chain links TRBV2 to TRBJ1-1; the D gene is possibly TRBD1 (6 bases). The CDR3 runs 14 residues. V lost 0 bases to trimming and J lost 11 bases, with 16 bases between them. CDR1 SNHLY and CDR2 FYNNEI come from the germline V gene. The CDR3 DNA reads as TGTGCCAGCAGTGAAGCGCTGACAGGTATAGACGCTTTCTTT. This encodes CASSEALTGIDAFF.

The chain uses TRBV2 and TRBJ2-1; 7 nucleotides line up with TRBD2. Unmatched junction bases numbered 7, after V lost 4 bases and J lost 10 bases. The CDR3 contains 13 residues. The germline gives CDR1 SNHLY, CDR2 FYNNEI. CDR3 sequence reads: CASSVSGAGEQFF. The CDR3 region has the DNA TGTGCCAGCAGTGTAAGCGGGGCAGGAGAGCAGTTCTTC.

The V and J genes are TRBV5-1 and TRBJ1-2; D remains unclear. The length of the CDR3 is 12 residues. CDR1 is SGHRS, CDR2 YFSETQ, per germline. The germline V and J ends were trimmed by 5 bases and 8 bases, with 13 bases remaining between them. The CDR3, as DNA: TGCGCCAGCAGTACTCCGGGATGGGGCTACACCTTC. Translating gives CASSTPGWGYTF.

The CDR3 coding sequence is TGTGCCAGCAGCTCACAGTTCTTCTATTCACCCCTCCACTTT. Translated: CASSSQFFYSPLHF. V gene TRBV9 combines with J gene TRBJ1-6; D is uncertain. The V gene lost 4 bases and the J gene lost 8 bases, with 13 bases spanning the gap. This CDR3 spans 14 amino acids. Germline loops: CDR1 SGDLS, CDR2 YYNGEE.

The table lists this clone with a count of one. V gene TRBV27 combines with J gene TRBJ2-7; D gene unclear. The CDR3 has 15 residues. CDR1 MNHEY and CDR2 SMNVEV come from the germline V gene (reference sequence). V was trimmed by 1 base and J by 2 bases, leaving 12 bases between them. The CDR3 protein is CASSLFFTVAYEQYF. The CDR3 DNA reads TGTGCCAGCAGTTTATTTTTCACAGTCGCCTACGAGCAGTACTTC.

This clone was seen a single time. CDR3 sequence (DNA): TGTGCCAGCAGCCTTCTGATGGGAGGAACCAATGAGCAGTTCTTC. Translating gives CASSLLMGGTNEQFF. The chain has TRBV4-2 and TRBJ2-1, with TRBD2 as a possible D gene (6 bases). The germline gives CDR1 LGHNA, CDR2 YNFKEQ. The CDR3 consists of 15 residues. Trimming removed 4 bases at V and 6 bases at J, with 16 bases between.

The chain recombines TRBV14 with TRBJ2-2; 9 bases match TRBD1. Germline V CDR1 and CDR2: SGHDN, FVKESK. The CDR3 covers 14 residues. The junction had 4 bases not matched to a gene; V was cut back by 6 bases and J by 5 bases. The CDR3 bases are TGTGCCAGCAGGGTGACAGGGGGAACCGGGGAGCTGTTTTTT. It codes for CASRVTGGTGELFF.

This chain uses TRBV7-2 with TRBJ1-1; the D is unclear. Germline CDR1 reads SGHTA; CDR2 reads FQGNSA. With 0 bases removed from V and 2 bases from J, the gap between germline ends came to 4 bases. The CDR3 spans 13 residues. CDR3 sequence (DNA): TGTGCCAGCAGCTTAGCGCGTAACACTGAAGCTTTCTTT. It translates to CASSLARNTEAFF.

The V and J genes are TRBV11-2 and TRBJ1-2, with TRBD1 as a possible D gene (6 bases). Germline V gene sequence: CDR1 SGHAT, CDR2 FQNNGV. Trimming removed 5 bases at V and 5 bases at J, with 12 bases between. This CDR3 is built from 13 residues. The DNA for the CDR3 is TGTGCCAGCAGCCCAGGGGCCGGGTATGGCTACACCTTC. It yields the protein CASSPGAGYGYTF.

A remark on this clone: Distinct nucleotide sequences in the sample also encode this CDR3. This chain connects TRBV18 to TRBJ1-1; D is unresolved. Trimming left V 5 bases short and J 4 bases short, with 8 bases between. From germline, CDR1 is KGHSH and CDR2 LQKENI. The CDR3 sequence is 12 residues long. CDR3 in DNA: TGTGCCAGCTCAAGGGAGGGCACTGAAGCTTTCTTT. Protein sequence: CASSREGTEAFF. Looking up the rest from reference TRBV18 and TRBJ1-1 gives the full variable domain: NAGVMQNPRHLVRRRGQEARLRCSPMKGHSHVYWYRQLPEEGLKFMVYLQKENIIDESGMPKERFSAEFPKEGPSILRIQQVVRGDSAAYFCASSREGTEAFFGQGTRLTVV.

The rearrangement uses TRBV19 and TRBJ2-7; 7 nucleotides align to TRBD1. V lost 4 bases and J lost 3; bases outside the gene matches: 12. The CDR3 has 16 residues. The germline V gene has CDR1 LNHDA and CDR2 SQIVND (reference sequence). The CDR3 coding sequence is TGTGCCAGTAGTAGTAGTTTGGACAGGTCAAACTACGAGCAGTACTTC. This encodes CASSSSLDRSNYEQYF.

The genes are TRBV7-9 and TRBJ2-7; 8 positions match TRBD1. Unmatched junction bases numbered 10, after V lost 5 bases and J lost 1 base. Germline lookup yields CDR1 SEHNR and CDR2 FQNEAQ (reference sequence). The CDR3 has 16 amino acids. CDR3 protein: CASSAPRTGRSYEQYF. CDR3 in DNA: TGTGCCAGCAGCGCCCCTAGGACAGGGAGATCCTACGAGCAGTACTTC.

This clone was seen just once. A junction end diverges from the germline sequence, so it may reflect a read error. The chain employs TRBV7-2 and TRBJ2-3, with 7 bases matching TRBD2. This CDR3 contains 13 residues. Germline V lookup: CDR1 SGHTA, CDR2 FQGNSA. The CDR3 DNA is TGTGCCAGCAGGTTAGGTGGCGGGGGTACGCAGTATTTT. Protein product: CASRLGGGGTQYF.

This chain uses TRBV10-3 with TRBJ1-2; D is unclear. The V end lost 3 bases, the J end lost 4 bases, and 9 bases lay between the germline ends. This CDR3 is 13 amino acids long. Looked up from germline, CDR1 is ENHRY and CDR2 is SYGVKD. The CDR3 DNA reads TGTGCCATCAGTGATAACACCTTCTATGGCTACACCTTC. Protein sequence: CAISDNTFYGYTF.

This clone was seen just once. The chain links TRBV6-5 to TRBJ2-2; no definite D call. This CDR3 has 11 amino acids. Trimming pared 6 bases from V and 6 bases from J, leaving 5 bases between. CDR1 and CDR2 (germline): MNHEY, SVGAGI. The CDR3 bases are TGTGCCAGCAGACGAGCCGGGGAGCTGTTTTTT. Translation: CASRRAGELFF.

V is TRBV18 and J is TRBJ1-4; unclear D gene. Germline loops: CDR1 KGHSH, CDR2 LQKENI. The CDR3 totals 14 residues. V lost 3 bases and J 8 bases, leaving 13 bases between the germline ends. CDR3 in amino acids: CASSPQSGREKLFF. The DNA for the CDR3 is TGTGCCAGCTCACCGCAATCTGGGAGGGAAAAACTGTTTTTT.

The rearrangement uses TRBV19 and TRBJ1-5; D is possibly TRBD1 (6 bases). Germline loops: CDR1 LNHDA, CDR2 SQIVND (reference sequence). Trimming left V 5 bases short and J 2 bases short, with 10 bases between. The CDR3 loop spans 14 amino acids. CDR3 in DNA: TGTGCCAGTAGTTGGGAGGGGGGCAATCAGCCCCAGCATTTT. Amino acids: CASSWEGGNQPQHF.

The chain is built from TRBV5-1 and TRBJ2-7; TRBD2 is a possible D gene (6 bases). Germline-derived CDR1 and CDR2 are SGHRS and YFSETQ. The CDR3 consists of 16 residues. The V end lost 0 bases, the J end lost 1 base, and 14 bases lay between the germline ends. CDR3 protein: CASSLGPGGRSYEQYF. The DNA of the CDR3 is TGCGCCAGCAGCTTGGGTCCCGGAGGGAGGTCCTACGAGCAGTACTTC.

This chain uses TRBV5-1 with TRBJ1-3; D might be TRBD1 (5 bases). The germline V gene encodes CDR1 SGHRS and CDR2 YFSETQ. V was trimmed by 0 bases and J by 4 bases, leaving 8 bases between them. CDR3 length: 14 amino acids. CDR3 in amino acids: CASSLAGDGNTIYF. As DNA, the CDR3 is TGCGCCAGCAGCTTGGCGGGGGACGGAAACACCATATATTTT.

The chain is built from TRBV9 and TRBJ2-1; 8 bases line up with TRBD2. Germline CDR1 SGDLS, CDR2 YYNGEE. J lost 2 bases, V lost 3 bases, and 7 bases had no gene match. This CDR3 contains 16 residues. CDR3: CASSEGAGVTYNEQFF. For the CDR3, the DNA is TGTGCCAGCAGCGAAGGAGCGGGGGTGACCTACAATGAGCAGTTCTTC.

This rearrangement joins TRBV7-8 to TRBJ1-4; 7 positions agree with TRBD1. V shed 3 bases, J shed 8 bases, and the junction held 6 bases outside the gene matches. Germline V gene sequence: CDR1 SGHVS, CDR2 FQNEAQ. The CDR3 extends over 14 amino acids. CDR3 protein: CASSFRQGGEKLFF. The CDR3 bases are TGTGCCAGCAGCTTCCGACAGGGAGGAGAAAAACTGTTTTTT.

The rearrangement joins TRBV19 to TRBJ1-1; 7 bases map to TRBD1. CDR1 LNHDA and CDR2 SQIVND come from the germline V gene (reference sequence). J lost 1 base, V lost 4 bases, and 6 bases had no gene match. This CDR3 has 15 residues. CDR3 residues: CASSKRGQWNTEAFF. The CDR3 nucleotides are TGTGCCAGTAGTAAAAGGGGACAGTGGAACACTGAAGCTTTCTTT. The full variable domain, with the rest looked up from reference TRBV19 and TRBJ1-1, is DGGITQSPKYLFRKEGQNVTLSCEQNLNHDAMYWYRQDPGQGLRLIYYSQIVNDFQKGDIAEGYSVSREKKESFPLTVTSAQKNPTAFYLCASSKRGQWNTEAFFGQGTRLTVV.

This chain connects TRBV6-1 to TRBJ1-2; 7 bases are shared with TRBD1. Losses at the gene ends were 1 base for V and 3 bases for J; bases not matched to a gene: 2. The germline V gene has CDR1 MNHNS and CDR2 SASEGT. The CDR3 totals 14 residues. The chain's CDR3 is CASSEGQGHYGYTF. CDR3 nucleotide sequence: TGTGCCAGCAGTGAAGGACAGGGCCACTATGGCTACACCTTC.

The chain has TRBV6-1 and TRBJ1-2, with D tentatively TRBD1 (5 bases). CDR3 length equals 13 residues. The V and J ends lost 3 bases and 5 bases respectively, with 10 bases between them. CDR1 and CDR2 (germline): MNHNS, SASEGT. The CDR3 reads CASSDQGLYGYTF. CDR3 bases: TGTGCCAGCAGTGACCAGGGACTTTATGGCTACACCTTC.

J is TRBJ1-1 and V is TRBV27, with D perhaps TRBD1 (6 bases). Trimming shortened V by 2 bases and J by 11 bases, and 15 bases separated the two germline ends. The CDR3 has 13 residues. CDR1 is MNHEY and CDR2 is SMNVEV in the germline V gene (reference sequence). CDR3 in amino acids: CASSLRARGGAFF. The DNA for the CDR3 is TGTGCCAGCAGTTTAAGGGCCAGGGGTGGTGCTTTCTTT.

This clone was found once. The rearrangement joins TRBV28 to TRBJ2-1; TRBD1 agrees at 8 bases. The CDR3 covers 16 residues. Looked up from germline, CDR1 is MDHEN and CDR2 is SYDVKM. Trimming at V came to 7 bases and at J to 0 bases, leaving 8 bases not matched to a gene. CDR3 residues: CASTPTGGSSYNEQFF. CDR3 nucleotide sequence: TGTGCCAGCACTCCCACAGGGGGGAGCTCCTACAATGAGCAGTTCTTC.

The genes are TRBV13 and TRBJ2-5; a possible D gene is TRBD1 (6 bases). This CDR3 is 15 amino acids long. V was clipped by 2 bases and J by 0 bases, with 10 bases between them. Per the germline V gene, CDR1 is PRHDT and CDR2 is FYEKMQ (reference sequence). The CDR3: CASSLTGTYQETQYF. In DNA form, the CDR3 reads TGTGCCAGCAGCTTAACCGGGACATACCAAGAGACCCAGTACTTC.